Shown below are 31 T cell receptor beta chains from a single sample sequenced in a study of blood T cell repertoires in COVID-19. Assay used: immunoSEQ multiplex PCR; TCRdb lists only in-frame clones, some missing. Of roughly 300,000 clones detected, 81% appear once; the ten largest clones hold roughly 2.9%. Sequencing input: peripheral blood. These receptors all come from a woman in her sixties with active or convalescent COVID-19.

V usage is TRBV4-1 and J usage is TRBJ2-1; 10 positions agree with TRBD2. The CDR3 sequence is 16 residues long. V lost 5 bases and J lost 1; bases outside the gene matches: 5. Per germline, CDR1 MGHRA and CDR2 YSYEKL. Written as DNA, the CDR3 is TGCGCCAGCAGCATTTCTAGCGGGGGTTCCTACAATGAGCAGTTCTTC. Residues: CASSISSGGSYNEQFF.

The gene calls are TRBV19 and TRBJ2-1; no clear D. Deletions cut 3 bases from V and 6 bases from J, with 12 bases between. Per germline, CDR1 LNHDA and CDR2 SQIVND (reference sequence). The CDR3 is 14 residues long. The CDR3 DNA sequence: TGTGCCAGTAGTATCCCTCTCTCCCGCAATGAGCAGTTCTTC. Its protein product is CASSIPLSRNEQFF.

The chain links TRBV2 to TRBJ2-2; 7 bases line up with TRBD2. V lost 8 bases and J lost 6; bases outside the gene matches: 9. The CDR3 contains 14 residues. Germline V lookup: CDR1 SNHLY, CDR2 FYNNEI. DNA of the CDR3: TGTGCCAGCGGGACTAAACGGGGCGCCGGGGAGCTGTTTTTT. The encoded protein is CASGTKRGAGELFF.

The chain carries TRBV7-9 and TRBJ1-1; TRBD1 might be the D (5 bases). The V and J ends lost 6 bases and 5 bases respectively, with 25 bases between them. This CDR3 region has 17 residues. Germline-derived CDR1 and CDR2 are SEHNR and FQNEAQ (reference sequence). CDR3 nucleotide sequence: TGTGCCAGCAGGCAAAACGTCCGCGGGGACCGGACTACTGAAGCTTTCTTT. This translates into CASRQNVRGDRTTEAFF.

The rearrangement uses TRBV4-2 and TRBJ2-7; 12 nucleotides match TRBD2. After removal of 4 bases from V and 5 bases from J, the junction contained 15 bases not matched to a gene. The CDR3 consists of 18 residues. The V gene's germline CDR1 is LGHNA and CDR2 YNFKEQ. CDR3 nucleotides: TGTGCCAGCAGCCTGGGCCTATCTAGCGGGGGGGTGACCCACGAGCAGTACTTC. Amino acids: CASSLGLSSGGVTHEQYF.

The chain couples TRBV20-1 to TRBJ1-2; 7 nucleotides align to TRBD1. Germline CDR1 and CDR2: DFQATT and SNEGSKA (reference sequence). The CDR3 is 11 residues long. The V gene end was trimmed by 6 bases and the J gene end by 8 bases; junction bases not matched to a gene: 6. The CDR3 DNA reads TGCAGTGCACAGGGGATCGGGGGCTACACCTTC. This sequence encodes CSAQGIGGYTF.

The chain is built from TRBV5-4 and TRBJ2-7; 9 bases align to TRBD1. CDR1 is SGHNT, CDR2 YYREEE, per germline (reference sequence). This CDR3 region has 16 residues. The V segment lost 0 bases and the J segment 3 bases; nucleotides outside the gene matches: 7. The CDR3 spells CASSLGWGQGRYEQYF. The CDR3 DNA reads TGTGCCAGCAGCTTGGGTTGGGGACAGGGCCGCTACGAGCAGTACTTC.

The V and J genes are TRBV2 and TRBJ2-7, with a possible D match to TRBD2 (7 bases). The CDR3 has 13 residues. V was cut by 6 bases and J by 7 bases, with 16 bases left in between. Per the germline V gene, CDR1 is SNHLY and CDR2 is FYNNEI. Here the CDR3 reads CASSTFGGREQYF. In DNA, the CDR3 is TGTGCCAGCAGCACCTTCGGGGGGCGGGAGCAGTACTTC.

This chain links TRBV7-6 with TRBJ1-1; tentative D call: TRBD1 (5 bases). This CDR3 contains 15 residues. V gave up 2 bases and J gave up 5 bases, with 15 bases separating them. The germline gives CDR1 SGHVS, CDR2 FNYEAQ. The CDR3 loop reads CASSLSRAGGTEAFF. The CDR3 nucleotides are TGTGCCAGCAGCTTATCCAGGGCTGGGGGGACTGAAGCTTTCTTT.

The chain links TRBV3-1 (or the pseudogene TRBV3-2) to TRBJ1-4; D might be TRBD1 (5 bases). The CDR3 runs 14 residues. The germline gives CDR1 LGHDT, CDR2 YNNKEL (reference sequence). V was clipped by 5 bases and J by 6 bases, with 13 bases between them. CDR3 in amino acids: CASSVFRGDEKLFF. CDR3 bases: TGTGCCAGCAGCGTATTCCGGGGGGATGAAAAACTGTTTTTT.

The chain couples TRBV5-1 to TRBJ1-1, with D unclear. Trimming cost V 0 bases and J 4 bases, with 10 bases left between them. Germline V gives CDR1 SGHRS, CDR2 YFSETQ. The CDR3 covers 14 residues. The CDR3 protein is CASSLGNGATEAFF. Here the CDR3 DNA reads TGCGCCAGCAGCTTGGGGAACGGAGCCACTGAAGCTTTCTTT.

The CDR3 loop is CASSGGGANEKLFF. The CDR3, as DNA: TGCGCCAGCAGCGGAGGAGGGGCGAATGAAAAACTGTTTTTT. This chain connects TRBV5-1 to TRBJ1-4; tentative D call: TRBD1 (5 bases). The CDR3 runs 14 residues. Looked up from germline, CDR1 is SGHRS and CDR2 is YFSETQ. With 4 bases removed from V and 5 bases from J, the gap between germline ends came to 12 bases.

The rearrangement joins TRBV9 to TRBJ1-1; 7 bases align to TRBD1. V trimming: 0 bases; J trimming: 6 bases; junction bases outside the gene matches: 8. The CDR3 has 15 residues. Germline CDR1 is SGDLS and CDR2 is YYNGEE. As DNA, the CDR3 is TGTGCCAGCAGCGTAGAGACAGGGTCCGGGGCTGAAGCTTTCTTT. Encoded protein: CASSVETGSGAEAFF.

The chain couples TRBV15 to TRBJ2-3; the D gene is possibly TRBD1 (6 bases). Germline V gives CDR1 LNHNV, CDR2 YYDKDF (reference sequence). V lost 3 bases and J 5 bases, leaving 15 bases between the germline ends. The CDR3 has 15 amino acids. DNA for the CDR3: TGTGCCACCAGCAGCCAGGGGAAGGGGTTAGATACGCAGTATTTT. This codes for CATSSQGKGLDTQYF.

The chain has TRBV6-1 and TRBJ2-7; D is perhaps TRBD1 (5 bases). Germline CDR1 reads MNHNS; CDR2 reads SASEGT. Trimming took 2 bases from V and 2 from J, leaving 13 bases between them. The CDR3 runs 15 residues. The CDR3 DNA reads as TGTGCCAGCAGTGAAATGGACATCGCTACCTACGAGCAGTACTTC. This gives the protein CASSEMDIATYEQYF.

The chain links TRBV3-1 (or the pseudogene TRBV3-2) to TRBJ2-7; 9 nucleotides line up with TRBD1. J gave up 4 bases and V 3 bases, and 7 bases lay outside the gene matches. The CDR3 extends over 15 amino acids. Germline values: CDR1 LGHDT, CDR2 YNNKEL (reference sequence). The CDR3 DNA sequence: TGTGCCAGCAGCCAGCTTGCCGGGACAGGGTACGAGCAGTACTTC. The encoded protein is CASSQLAGTGYEQYF.

The gene calls are TRBV28 and TRBJ1-1; D not resolved. CDR1 is MDHEN and CDR2 is SYDVKM in the germline V gene. This CDR3 spans 11 amino acids. V was pared by 3 bases and J by 7 bases, with 6 bases between. The CDR3 sequence is CASSFEDEAFF. The DNA of the CDR3 is TGTGCCAGCAGTTTCGAGGATGAAGCTTTCTTT.

The J gene is TRBJ2-5, the V gene TRBV5-4; possibly TRBD1 for D (5 bases). V was shortened by 3 bases and J by 3 bases, with 15 bases between the two germline ends. The CDR3 contains 15 residues. Per the germline V gene, CDR1 is SGHNT and CDR2 is YYREEE (reference sequence). The CDR3 region is CASSSQGSPKETQYF. For the CDR3, the DNA is TGTGCCAGCAGCTCCCAGGGATCTCCAAAAGAGACCCAGTACTTC.

This clone was picked up a small number of times. The rearrangement joins TRBV6-6 to TRBJ1-1; D not certain. From germline, CDR1 is MNHNY and CDR2 SVGAGI (reference sequence). The CDR3 length is 12 residues. The V and J ends lost 10 bases and 7 bases respectively, with 16 bases between them. CDR3 bases: TGTGCCACCTCGTACCAGGCTGGTGAAGCTTTCTTT. Its protein is CATSYQAGEAFF.

J is TRBJ2-3 and V is TRBV7-2, with TRBD2 as a possible D gene (6 bases). The CDR3 is made up of 16 amino acids. The V and J ends lost 4 bases and 0 bases respectively, with 14 bases between them. Germline CDR1 reads SGHTA; CDR2 reads FQGNSA. In DNA, the CDR3 is TGTGCCAGCAGCTGGGTCCCTCGGGGGAGCACAGATACGCAGTATTTT. Translating gives CASSWVPRGSTDTQYF.

The chain carries TRBV7-9 and TRBJ1-2; perhaps TRBD1 as D (6 bases). Trimming left V 7 bases short and J 5 bases short, with 23 bases between. The CDR3 totals 16 residues. Germline values: CDR1 SEHNR, CDR2 FQNEAQ (reference sequence). The CDR3 spells CASNQIRGGLRYGYTF. The CDR3 DNA reads TGTGCCAGCAACCAGATACGCGGGGGCTTGAGGTATGGCTACACCTTC.

The chain recombines TRBV5-4 with TRBJ2-5; the match to TRBD2 covers 8 bases. CDR1 and CDR2 from the germline V gene are SGHNT and YYREEE (reference sequence). The CDR3 covers 14 residues. Trimming cost V 4 bases and J 5 bases; bases outside gene matches: 7. The CDR3 nucleotides read TGTGCCAGCAGCACGCCGGGGGGGCAGGAGACCCAGTACTTC. Translated, it gives CASSTPGGQETQYF.

The rearrangement links TRBV9 to TRBJ1-3; D unresolved. V lost 0 bases and J lost 0, with 10 bases in between. Germline V gene data show CDR1 as SGDLS and CDR2 as YYNGEE. The CDR3 runs to 16 residues. CDR3 amino acids: CASSVGWATSGNTIYF. The CDR3, as DNA: TGTGCCAGCAGCGTAGGTTGGGCGACCTCTGGAAACACCATATATTTT.

The V and J genes are TRBV7-9 and TRBJ2-3, with 7 bases that match TRBD2. CDR3 length: 14 residues. CDR1 and CDR2 (germline): SEHNR, FQNEAQ (reference sequence). Trimming cost V 5 bases and J 2 bases; bases outside gene matches: 4. The CDR3 DNA reads TGTGCCAGCAGCCGCGGGACTATCACAGATACGCAGTATTTT. Protein: CASSRGTITDTQYF. The whole variable domain, remainder taken from reference TRBV7-9 and TRBJ2-3, is DTGVSQNPRHKITKRGQNVTFRCDPISEHNRLYWYRQTLGQGPEFLTYFQNEAQLEKSRLLSDRFSAERPKGSFSTLEIQRTEQGDSAMYLCASSRGTITDTQYFGPGTRLTVL.

With respect to this clone: Other nucleotide sequences from this sample produce the same CDR3. This chain joins TRBV20-1 and TRBJ1-2, with D unclear. Trimming pared 4 bases from V and 7 bases from J, leaving 7 bases between. CDR3 length equals 10 residues. Germline V lookup: CDR1 DFQATT, CDR2 SNEGSKA (reference sequence). The CDR3 bases are TGCAGTGCTACTCCGGGTGGCTACACCTTC. It specifies CSATPGGYTF.

This chain connects TRBV5-1 to TRBJ2-5; TRBD2 matches 10 bases. The germline CDR1 and CDR2 sequences are SGHRS and YFSETQ. The CDR3 runs to 17 residues. Germline trimming cut 0 bases from V and 4 bases from J; bases unmatched to any gene: 9. The CDR3 loop is CASSLGSQRGGRETQYF. The CDR3 DNA reads TGCGCCAGCAGCTTGGGTTCCCAGCGGGGGGGGCGAGAGACCCAGTACTTC. Using reference TRBV5-1 and TRBJ2-5 for the parts outside the CDR3, the full variable domain is KAGVTQTPRYLIKTRGQQVTLSCSPISGHRSVSWYQQTPGQGLQFLFEYFSETQRNKGNFPGRFSGRQFSNSRSEMNVSTLELGDSALYLCASSLGSQRGGRETQYFGPGTRLLVL.

This clone was picked up many times. The chain links TRBV6-5 to TRBJ1-3; perhaps TRBD1 as D (6 bases). Per the germline V gene, CDR1 is MNHEY and CDR2 is SVGAGI. V dropped 6 bases and J dropped 4 bases, with 10 bases sitting between them. The CDR3 is 13 amino acids. DNA for the CDR3: TGTGCCAGCAGCTGGACAGCCGGAAACACCATATATTTT. Protein sequence: CASSWTAGNTIYF.

The CDR3 spells CASREGAGNNSPLHF. CDR3 in DNA: TGTGCCAGCAGGGAGGGGGCCGGTAATAATTCACCCCTCCACTTT. V usage is TRBV25-1 and J usage is TRBJ1-6; 7 bases match TRBD1. Looked up from germline, CDR1 is MGHDK and CDR2 is SYGVNS. The junction had 7 bases not matched to a gene; V was cut back by 6 bases and J by 5 bases. The CDR3 contains 15 residues. Using reference TRBV25-1 and TRBJ1-6 for the parts outside the CDR3, the full variable domain is EADIYQTPRYLVIGTGKKITLECSQTMGHDKMYWYQQDPGMELHLIHYSYGVNSTEKGDLSSESTVSRIRTEHFPLTLESARPSHTSQYLCASREGAGNNSPLHFGNGTRLTVT.

The chain uses TRBV19 and TRBJ1-6, with D hard to call. Germline-derived CDR1 and CDR2 are LNHDA and SQIVND (reference sequence). V shed 3 bases and J shed 7 bases, with 10 bases lying between them. The CDR3 is made up of 14 amino acids. This chain's CDR3 is CASSIIQRNSPLHF. The CDR3 nucleotides are TGTGCCAGTAGTATTATCCAGAGGAATTCACCCCTCCACTTT.

This clone appeared once. The chain combines TRBV5-1 with TRBJ2-5; 7 positions match TRBD2. Germline CDR1 SGHRS, CDR2 YFSETQ. V shed 2 bases, J shed 5 bases, and the junction held 9 bases outside the gene matches. The CDR3 runs to 15 residues. The CDR3 loop reads CASSLSGVVEETQYF. As DNA, the CDR3 is TGCGCCAGCAGCTTAAGCGGGGTGGTAGAGGAGACCCAGTACTTC.

V and J are TRBV5-1 and TRBJ1-1; 8 bases are shared with TRBD1. V lost 2 bases, J lost 2 bases, and 5 bases stayed unmatched. The CDR3 loop spans 15 amino acids. Germline V gene sequence: CDR1 SGHRS, CDR2 YFSETQ. The CDR3 nucleotides read TGCGCCAGCAGCTTATCAGGGGGCGGAAACACTGAAGCTTTCTTT. The encoded protein is CASSLSGGGNTEAFF.